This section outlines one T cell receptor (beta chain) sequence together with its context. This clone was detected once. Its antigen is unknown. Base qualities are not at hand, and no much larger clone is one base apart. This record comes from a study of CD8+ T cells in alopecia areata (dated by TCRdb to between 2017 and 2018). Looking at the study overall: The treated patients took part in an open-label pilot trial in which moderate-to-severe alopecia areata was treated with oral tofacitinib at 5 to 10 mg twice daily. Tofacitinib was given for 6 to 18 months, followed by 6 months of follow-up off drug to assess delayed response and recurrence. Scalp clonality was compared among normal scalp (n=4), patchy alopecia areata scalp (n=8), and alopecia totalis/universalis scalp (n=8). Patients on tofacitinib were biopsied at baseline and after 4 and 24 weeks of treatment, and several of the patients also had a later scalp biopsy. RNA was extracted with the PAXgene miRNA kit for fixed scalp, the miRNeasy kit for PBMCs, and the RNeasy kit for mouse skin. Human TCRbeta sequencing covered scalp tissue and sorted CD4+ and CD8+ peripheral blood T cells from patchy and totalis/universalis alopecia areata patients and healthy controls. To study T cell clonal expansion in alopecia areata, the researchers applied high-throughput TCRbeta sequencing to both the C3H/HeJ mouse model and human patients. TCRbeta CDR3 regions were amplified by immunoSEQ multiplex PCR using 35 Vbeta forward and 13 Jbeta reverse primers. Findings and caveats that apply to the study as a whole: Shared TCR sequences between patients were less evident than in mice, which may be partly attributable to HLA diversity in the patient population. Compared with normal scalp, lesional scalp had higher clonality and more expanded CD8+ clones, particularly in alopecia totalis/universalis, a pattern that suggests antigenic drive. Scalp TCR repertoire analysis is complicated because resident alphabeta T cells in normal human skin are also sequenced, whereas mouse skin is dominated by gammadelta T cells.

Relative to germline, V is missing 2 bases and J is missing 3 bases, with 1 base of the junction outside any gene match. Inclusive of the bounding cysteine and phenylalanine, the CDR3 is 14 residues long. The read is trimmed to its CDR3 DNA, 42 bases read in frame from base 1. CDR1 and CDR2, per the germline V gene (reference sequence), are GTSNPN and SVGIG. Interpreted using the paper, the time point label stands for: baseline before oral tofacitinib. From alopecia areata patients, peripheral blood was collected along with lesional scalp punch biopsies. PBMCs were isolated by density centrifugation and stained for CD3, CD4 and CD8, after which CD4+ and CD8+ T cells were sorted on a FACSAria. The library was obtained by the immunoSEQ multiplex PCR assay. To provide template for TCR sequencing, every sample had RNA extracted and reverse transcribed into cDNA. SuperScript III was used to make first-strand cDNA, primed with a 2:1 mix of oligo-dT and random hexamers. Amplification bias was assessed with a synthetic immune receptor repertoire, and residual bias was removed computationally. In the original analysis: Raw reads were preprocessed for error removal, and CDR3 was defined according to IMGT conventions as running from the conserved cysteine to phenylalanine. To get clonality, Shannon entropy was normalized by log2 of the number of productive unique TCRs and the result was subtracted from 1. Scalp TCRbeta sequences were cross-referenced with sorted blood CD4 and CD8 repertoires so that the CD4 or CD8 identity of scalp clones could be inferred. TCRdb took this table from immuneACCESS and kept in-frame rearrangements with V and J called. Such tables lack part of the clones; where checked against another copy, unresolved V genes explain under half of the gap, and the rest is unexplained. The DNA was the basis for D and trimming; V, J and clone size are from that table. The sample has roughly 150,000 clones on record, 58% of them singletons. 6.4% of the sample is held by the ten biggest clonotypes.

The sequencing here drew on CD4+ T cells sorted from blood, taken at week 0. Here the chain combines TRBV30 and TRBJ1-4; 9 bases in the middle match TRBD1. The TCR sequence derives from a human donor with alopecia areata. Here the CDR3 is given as CAWSYRGPNEKLFF. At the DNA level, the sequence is TGTGCCTGGAGTTACAGGGGGCCTAATGAAAAACTGTTTTTT.